A selection of T cell receptor beta chains follows, all from one sample in a study of blood T cell repertoires in COVID-19. Data came from immunoSEQ multiplex PCR; TCRdb stores just in-frame clones and leaves some out. The table records approximately 200,000 clones, 85% to 90% of them present only once. The sample was PBMCs or T cells enriched from blood (not recorded which). The origin of the receptors is a man aged 25-45 years who had recovered from COVID-19. Each CDR3 is given with its conserved first and last residue. Only part of the rows carry a size: once, few, many, or a class if the clone is expanded.

CDR3aa: CASRGSSYNSPLHF
abundance: NA
v_gene: TRBV2
j_gene: TRBJ1-6

CDR3aa: CASSQSLGWTGKNYEQYF
abundance: NA
v_gene: TRBV5-1
j_gene: TRBJ2-7

CDR3aa: CSATGTGGLTEAFF
abundance: NA
v_gene: TRBV29-1
j_gene: TRBJ1-1

CDR3aa: CASSMGYGGNYGYTF
abundance: NA
v_gene: TRBV7-6
j_gene: TRBJ1-2

CDR3aa: CASSVWVGTGSGANVLTF
abundance: NA
v_gene: TRBV6-1
j_gene: TRBJ2-6

CDR3aa: CAITSGGGETQYF
abundance: NA
v_gene: TRBV10-3
j_gene: TRBJ2-5

CDR3aa: CSVRPRDPPDTQYF
abundance: once
v_gene: TRBV29-1
j_gene: TRBJ2-3

CDR3aa: CASSLVRAGGGNEQFF
abundance: NA
v_gene: TRBV11-2
j_gene: TRBJ2-1

CDR3aa: CASSAPQGTGNTIYF
abundance: once
v_gene: TRBV7-2
j_gene: TRBJ1-3

CDR3aa: CASSLFSVDQPQHF
abundance: few
v_gene: TRBV11-2
j_gene: TRBJ1-5

CDR3aa: CASSPGQGAANTGELFF
abundance: NA
v_gene: TRBV4-1
j_gene: TRBJ2-2

CDR3aa: CASSPRVQNTEAFF
abundance: NA
v_gene: TRBV19
j_gene: TRBJ1-1

CDR3aa: CASSLSPGQNYGYTF
abundance: NA
v_gene: TRBV7-2
j_gene: TRBJ1-2

CDR3aa: CASSSPGGNYEQYF
abundance: NA
v_gene: TRBV7-2
j_gene: TRBJ2-7

CDR3aa: CASSYSGSSYNEQFF
abundance: NA
v_gene: TRBV5-1
j_gene: TRBJ2-1

CDR3aa: CASSLWGQPTNTGELFF
abundance: NA
v_gene: TRBV27
j_gene: TRBJ2-2

CDR3aa: CAIRTSGEETQYF
abundance: NA
v_gene: TRBV10-3
j_gene: TRBJ2-5

CDR3aa: CATRVGGYNEQFF
abundance: NA
v_gene: TRBV6-5
j_gene: TRBJ2-1

CDR3aa: CAWRGVGDSPLHF
abundance: NA
v_gene: TRBV30
j_gene: TRBJ1-6

CDR3aa: CASSPRTSSGELFF
abundance: NA
v_gene: TRBV11-3
j_gene: TRBJ2-2

CDR3aa: CASSQGTSGRGETQYF
abundance: NA
v_gene: TRBV4-1
j_gene: TRBJ2-5

CDR3aa: CASSYNRDGTEAFF
abundance: NA
v_gene: TRBV7-9
j_gene: TRBJ1-1

CDR3aa: CASSLGTGRTEAFF
abundance: NA
v_gene: TRBV5-4
j_gene: TRBJ1-1

CDR3aa: CASSSGTEQETQYF
abundance: NA
v_gene: TRBV9
j_gene: TRBJ2-5

CDR3aa: CASSLPDLEEKLFF
abundance: NA
v_gene: TRBV6-2/TRBV6-3
j_gene: TRBJ1-4